Following are 10 T cell receptor beta chains from one sample sequenced in a study of a mutant IDH1 vaccine in newly diagnosed glioma. The data were produced by immunoSEQ multiplex PCR, yet TCRdb's version contains in-frame clones alone and is incomplete. In the table there are 35,000 to 40,000 clones, around 82% of which are singletons. Noted time point: baseline, week 1 (first vaccination visit). Specified treatment: pre-vaccination baseline after standard-of-care therapy. The sample consisted of PBMCs, taken from a glioma patient treated with radiotherapy, temozolomide or both. These receptors all come from a man in his forties or fifties with glioma. Some clones in this sample may be carry-over from other donors' samples.

This clone was counted once. The chain couples TRBV27 to TRBJ1-2; 8 nucleotides match TRBD1. V was pared by 6 bases and J by 1 base, with 7 bases of the junction left unmatched. Germline V gene data show CDR1 as MNHEY and CDR2 as SMNVEV (reference sequence). This CDR3 has 15 residues. The CDR3 here is CASRELTGVNYGYTF. The CDR3 DNA is TGTGCCAGCAGGGAATTGACAGGGGTTAACTATGGCTACACCTTC.

This chain connects TRBV16 to TRBJ1-5; D not certain. This CDR3 has 14 amino acids. Trimming took 2 bases from V and 8 from J, leaving 13 bases between them. Germline CDR1 is KGHSY and CDR2 is FQNENV. CDR3 sequence (DNA): TGTGCCAGCAGCCAAGGACGGGGAGTGGAGCCCCAGCATTTT. This encodes CASSQGRGVEPQHF.

The V call is TRBV6-1, the J call TRBJ2-2; 7 bases agree with TRBD1. There are 16 residues in the CDR3. CDR1 MNHNS and CDR2 SASEGT come from the germline V gene. V trimming: 4 bases; J trimming: 3 bases; junction bases outside the gene matches: 8. The DNA for the CDR3 is TGTGCCAGCAGTGGAGGAAGGGGGCAGGACACCGGGGAGCTGTTTTTT. Its translation: CASSGGRGQDTGELFF.

The V and J genes are TRBV5-1 and TRBJ1-1; unclear D gene. V dropped 1 base and J dropped 3 bases, with 7 bases sitting between them. Germline CDR1 SGHRS, CDR2 YFSETQ. CDR3 length: 13 residues. CDR3 DNA sequence: TGCGCCAGCAGCTTGTACTTGGACACTGAAGCTTTCTTT. The encoded protein is CASSLYLDTEAFF.

The V and J genes are TRBV5-4 and TRBJ1-2, with TRBD1 matching over 11 bases. The CDR3 extends over 14 amino acids. Per the germline V gene, CDR1 is SGHNT and CDR2 is YYREEE (reference sequence). Trimming cost V 4 bases and J 9 bases; bases outside gene matches: 8. DNA of the CDR3: TGTGCCAGCAGCCGAAGGACAGGGGGCATGAGCTACACCTTC. Amino acid sequence: CASSRRTGGMSYTF. Together with reference TRBV5-4 and TRBJ1-2, the CDR3 gives the full variable domain: ETGVTQSPTHLIKTRGQQVTLRCSSQSGHNTVSWYQQALGQGPQFIFQYYREEENGRGNFPPRFSGLQFPNYSSELNVNALELDDSALYLCASSRRTGGMSYTFGSGTRLTVV.

This clone has only a few counts. The chain joins TRBV6-1 to TRBJ1-1, with a weak D call TRBD1 (5 bases). Trimming removed 4 bases from V and 4 bases from J, with 13 bases in between. Germline-derived CDR1 and CDR2 are MNHNS and SASEGT. CDR3 length equals 14 residues. As DNA, the CDR3 is TGTGCCAGCAGTGGACGTCGTGGGACCACTGAAGCTTTCTTT. Its translation: CASSGRRGTTEAFF.

The DNA of the CDR3 is TGCGCCAGCAGCCAGCTTAAGACAGGGTCGGACGAGCAGTACTTC. It yields the protein CASSQLKTGSDEQYF. This sequence joins TRBV4-1 and TRBJ2-7; 7 nucleotides agree with TRBD1. The germline V gene encodes CDR1 MGHRA and CDR2 YSYEKL. Germline trimming cut 3 bases from V and 5 bases from J; bases unmatched to any gene: 10. The CDR3 sequence is 15 residues long.

This clone was detected once. The chain carries TRBV9 and TRBJ1-2; D is perhaps TRBD1 (6 bases). The germline V gene encodes CDR1 SGDLS and CDR2 YYNGEE. CDR3 length equals 15 residues. V gave up 1 base and J gave up 5 bases, with 15 bases separating them. This chain's CDR3 is CASSVNAGAVYGYTF. DNA for the CDR3: TGTGCCAGCAGCGTAAATGCGGGGGCCGTATATGGCTACACCTTC.

In DNA, the CDR3 is TGTGCCAGTAGGGCCCGGGGGCAGGGATCTGAAGCTTTCTTT. Its translation: CASRARGQGSEAFF. The V and J genes are TRBV19 and TRBJ1-1; TRBD1 might be the D (6 bases). The V end lost 6 bases, the J end lost 6 bases, and 17 bases lay between the germline ends. This CDR3 is built from 14 residues. Germline-derived CDR1 and CDR2 are LNHDA and SQIVND (reference sequence).

The V gene is TRBV6-5, the J gene TRBJ2-5; tentatively, D is TRBD2 (7 bases). The V end was cut by 0 bases, the J end by 1 base, with 9 bases between. From germline, CDR1 is MNHEY and CDR2 SVGAGI. The CDR3 consists of 15 residues. As DNA, the CDR3 is TGTGCCAGCAGTTACTCCCGGGGGGCCCAAGAGACCCAGTACTTC. It translates to CASSYSRGAQETQYF.